The T cell receptor beta chain under discussion was sequenced for a study of blood T cell repertoires in COVID-19. CDR3 length equals 16 residues. V gave up 5 bases and J gave up 0 bases, with 17 bases separating them. Germline V lookup: CDR1 SEHNR, CDR2 FQNEAQ (reference sequence). Recruits, aged roughly 18 to 90 years, lived in 24 US areas. Cohorts were determined from participant-reported clinical history. Clones were sequenced by immunoSEQ multiplex PCR, and TCRdb holds only the in-frame ones, with some missing. The sample carries approximately 140,000 clones, 84% recorded once. This TCR came from a man aged 40-49 years with acute COVID-19. Sequenced input: PBMCs or T cells enriched from blood (not recorded which). The chain couples TRBV7-9 to TRBJ2-7, with D possibly TRBD1 on 6 matching bases. The CDR3 bases are TGTGCCAGCAGCCTTGGGTGGGGGCAGTTCTCCTACGAGCAGTACTTC. Translation: CASSLGWGQFSYEQYF.